This entry lists 15 T cell receptor beta chains sequenced from one sample in a study of blood T cell repertoires in COVID-19. Clones were sequenced by immunoSEQ multiplex PCR, and TCRdb holds only the in-frame ones, with some missing. Of approximately 300,000 clones listed, 70% to 90% are singletons. Sequencing was carried out using PBMCs or T cells enriched from blood (not recorded which). These receptors were obtained from a woman in her 30s who had recovered from COVID-19.

CDR3 in DNA: TGTGCCAGCAGCTTAGGACAGTCCACTGAAGCTTTCTTT. It codes for CASSLGQSTEAFF. V is TRBV11-3 and J is TRBJ1-1; D is perhaps TRBD1 (5 bases). The V gene's germline CDR1 is SGHNT and CDR2 YENEEA. Trimming stripped 1 base from V and 4 bases from J, with 7 bases between. The CDR3 is made up of 13 amino acids. The variable domain in full, with the rest retrieved from reference TRBV11-3 and TRBJ1-1, is EAGVVQSPRYKIIEKKQPVAFWCNPISGHNTLYWYLQNLGQGPELLIRYENEEAVDDSQLPKDRFSAERLKGVDSTLKIQPAELGDSAVYLCASSLGQSTEAFFGQGTRLTVV.

The sample holds a few counts of this clone. The rearrangement joins TRBV20-1 to TRBJ1-3, with 7 positions matching TRBD1. Germline CDR1 DFQATT, CDR2 SNEGSKA (reference sequence). The CDR3 covers 14 residues. V trimming: 3 bases; J trimming: 4 bases; junction bases outside the gene matches: 6. The CDR3 loop reads CSASVPQGGNTIYF. In DNA form, the CDR3 reads TGCAGTGCTAGTGTCCCACAGGGGGGAAACACCATATATTTT.

This chain uses TRBV27 with TRBJ2-1; 7 bases line up with TRBD1. This CDR3 region has 16 residues. Trimming cost V 5 bases and J 2 bases; bases outside gene matches: 9. From germline, CDR1 is MNHEY and CDR2 SMNVEV (reference sequence). The CDR3 here is CASSLYPTGAYNEQFF. The CDR3 coding sequence is TGTGCCAGCAGTCTCTATCCAACAGGGGCCTACAATGAGCAGTTCTTC.

The V gene is TRBV7-9, the J gene TRBJ1-2, with D uncertain. The CDR3 is 13 amino acids. Germline V gene lookup returns CDR1 SEHNR and CDR2 FQNEAQ (reference sequence). V lost 5 bases and J 2 bases, leaving 9 bases between the germline ends. CDR3 protein: CASSGPPNYGYTF. The CDR3 DNA sequence: TGTGCCAGCAGCGGCCCCCCCAACTATGGCTACACCTTC.

The chain combines TRBV4-2 with TRBJ1-1; 7 bases are shared with TRBD1. The CDR3 covers 18 residues. CDR1 is LGHNA, CDR2 YNFKEQ, per germline. The ends lost 1 base at V and 2 bases at J; junction bases unmatched: 13. DNA of the CDR3: TGTGCCAGCAGCCAAGTAGGGACAGCCCTGAACCTTAACACTGAAGCTTTCTTT. Its protein is CASSQVGTALNLNTEAFF.

The rearrangement links TRBV30 to TRBJ1-3; maybe TRBD1 (6 bases). The CDR3 has 15 amino acids. V was pared by 3 bases and J by 2 bases, with 14 bases between. Germline CDR1 is GTSNPN and CDR2 is SVGIG (reference sequence). The DNA for the CDR3 is TGTGCCTGGAGACAACAGGGTTTCACTGGAAACACCATATATTTT. It codes for CAWRQQGFTGNTIYF.

The chain uses TRBV4-3 and TRBJ1-1, with a tentative D call TRBD1 (5 bases). This CDR3 contains 13 residues. Deletions cut 5 bases from V and 5 bases from J, with 12 bases between. CDR1 and CDR2 (germline): LGHNA, YSLEER. CDR3 DNA sequence: TGCGCCAGCAGCGCTCCAGGGTTTACTGAAGCTTTCTTT. Its translation is CASSAPGFTEAFF.

This sequence joins TRBV30 and TRBJ1-1; 8 nucleotides agree with TRBD1. The CDR3 runs to 15 residues. Losses at the gene ends were 0 bases for V and 2 bases for J; bases not matched to a gene: 5. The germline CDR1 and CDR2 sequences are GTSNPN and SVGIG (reference sequence). CDR3 amino acids: CAWSVLTGANTEAFF. CDR3 coding DNA: TGTGCCTGGAGTGTACTGACAGGGGCAAACACTGAAGCTTTCTTT. The full variable domain, rest sourced from reference TRBV30 and TRBJ1-1, is SQTIHQWPATLVQPVGSPLSLECTVEGTSNPNLYWYRQAAGRGLQLLFYSVGIGQISSEVPQNLSASRPQDRQFILSSKKLLLSDSGFYLCAWSVLTGANTEAFFGQGTRLTVV.

The rearrangement links TRBV4-1 to TRBJ1-2, with no clear D. Germline CDR1 and CDR2: MGHRA and YSYEKL. Trimming shortened V by 0 bases and J by 8 bases, and 13 bases separated the two germline ends. The CDR3 consists of 14 residues. CDR3 nucleotides: TGCGCCAGCAGCCAAGATCAGTGGACGGGGGGCTACACCTTC. Its translation is CASSQDQWTGGYTF.

The chain carries TRBV7-3 and TRBJ2-1, with D possibly matching TRBD2 (6 bases). The length of the CDR3 is 13 residues. The ends were cut back, 5 bases at V and 5 bases at J, with 10 bases in the middle. Per the germline V gene, CDR1 is SGHTA and CDR2 is FQGTGA. CDR3 coding DNA: TGTGCCAGCAGCGGGGGACTTCACAATGAGCAGTTCTTC. Encoded protein: CASSGGLHNEQFF.

This chain connects TRBV9 to TRBJ1-2, with D possibly matching TRBD1 (6 bases). Trimming removed 0 bases from V and 1 base from J, with 13 bases in between. CDR1 SGDLS and CDR2 YYNGEE come from the germline V gene. The CDR3 consists of 16 residues. CDR3 in DNA: TGTGCCAGCAGCGTAGCGAGTGGGGGCCATAACTATGGCTACACCTTC. This encodes CASSVASGGHNYGYTF.

The gene calls are TRBV5-1 and TRBJ1-1, with 8 bases that match TRBD1. Germline V gene lookup returns CDR1 SGHRS and CDR2 YFSETQ. Trimming cost V 5 bases and J 6 bases; bases outside gene matches: 12. There are 15 residues in the CDR3. The CDR3 loop is CASSRTGQGSAEAFF. CDR3 DNA: TGCGCCAGCAGTCGTACAGGACAGGGATCAGCTGAAGCTTTCTTT. The full variable domain, completed using reference TRBV5-1 and TRBJ1-1, is KAGVTQTPRYLIKTRGQQVTLSCSPISGHRSVSWYQQTPGQGLQFLFEYFSETQRNKGNFPGRFSGRQFSNSRSEMNVSTLELGDSALYLCASSRTGQGSAEAFFGQGTRLTVV.

The chain couples TRBV10-3 to TRBJ2-1; D is ambiguous. The CDR3 loop spans 14 amino acids. Per the germline V gene, CDR1 is ENHRY and CDR2 is SYGVKD. Trimming cost V 3 bases and J 1 base, with 7 bases left between them. The CDR3 region has the DNA TGTGCCATCAGTGACACCCAGTCCTACAATGAGCAGTTCTTC. Translating gives CAISDTQSYNEQFF.

Only one count was recorded for this clone. The chain recombines TRBV9 with TRBJ1-1; maybe TRBD1 (5 bases). V lost 4 bases and J 1 base, leaving 17 bases between the germline ends. Germline V gene lookup returns CDR1 SGDLS and CDR2 YYNGEE. The CDR3 consists of 16 residues. CDR3 sequence (DNA): TGTGCCAGCAGCCCAATAGCCAGACAGACGAACACTGAAGCTTTCTTT. It is translated as CASSPIARQTNTEAFF. The entire variable domain, with the rest obtained from reference TRBV9 and TRBJ1-1, is as follows: DSGVTQTPKHLITATGQRVTLRCSPRSGDLSVYWYQQSLDQGLQFLIQYYNGEERAKGNILERFSAQQFPDLHSELNLSSLELGDSALYFCASSPIARQTNTEAFFGQGTRLTVV.

V and J are TRBV7-2 and TRBJ2-7; 14 bases agree with TRBD2. CDR3 length: 16 residues. CDR1 is SGHTA and CDR2 is FQGNSA in the germline V gene. Losses at the gene ends were 1 base for V and 1 base for J; bases not matched to a gene: 0. In DNA form, the CDR3 reads TGTGCCAGCAGCTTAGGACTAGCGGGGGGGTCCTACGAGCAGTACTTC. It yields the protein CASSLGLAGGSYEQYF.